The 18 T cell receptor beta chains reported below all come from one sample, sequenced in a study of T-cell memory formation after mild COVID-19. TCRdb redid the calling of the 5' RACE reads with MiXCR, one entry per CDR3 protein. Here the sample spans tens of thousands of distinct CDR3 sequences, about 12% being singletons. What was sequenced was PBMCs or a T cell subset sorted from them (not recorded which). Every receptor here comes from an adult woman who had mild COVID-19 (a few samples of this study predate the infection). Cell type and time point are not known.

This clonotype has more than one count but fewer than ten. V and J are TRBV7-9 and TRBJ2-7; 11 bases map to TRBD2. Germline V lookup: CDR1 SEHNR, CDR2 FQNEAQ (reference sequence). The CDR3 extends over 15 amino acids. The J segment lost 4 bases and the V segment lost 4 bases, leaving 6 bases of the junction unmatched. The CDR3, as DNA: TGTGCCAGCAGCTCCACTAGCGGGAGTATGTACGAGCAGTACTTC. Translation: CASSSTSGSMYEQYF.

This clonotype was observed a few times. Here the CDR3 reads CASSLEYSPYYLDGYTF. CDR3 bases: TGTGCCAGCAGCTTAGAGTACAGCCCGTACTATCTAGATGGCTACACCTTC. The chain couples TRBV7-2 to TRBJ1-2, with D hard to call. Germline CDR1 SGHTA, CDR2 FQGNSA. Trimming shortened V by 1 base and J by 6 bases, and 21 bases separated the two germline ends. The CDR3 consists of 17 residues.

This clonotype was observed many times. The V gene is TRBV10-3, the J gene TRBJ2-3; D call uncertain. This CDR3 has 15 amino acids. The germline CDR1 and CDR2 sequences are ENHRY and SYGVKD. The V end was cut by 2 bases, the J end by 4 bases, with 13 bases between. CDR3: CAISEPDLPADTQYF. Written as DNA, the CDR3 is TGTGCCATCAGTGAGCCGGACCTCCCAGCAGATACGCAGTATTTT.

V and J are TRBV12-3 or TRBV12-4 and TRBJ2-3, with 11 bases aligning to TRBD1. The CDR3 spans 14 residues. The junction had 10 bases not matched to a gene; V was cut back by 5 bases and J by 12 bases. The CDR3 is CASSLRGQGAIQYF. The CDR3, as DNA: TGTGCCAGCAGTCTCCGAGGACAGGGGGCAATACAGTATTTT.

The genes are TRBV7-2 and TRBJ1-5; a possible D gene is TRBD1 (5 bases). CDR1 is SGHTA, CDR2 FQGNSA, per germline. Deletions cut 5 bases from V and 7 bases from J, with 21 bases between. The CDR3 runs to 16 residues. The CDR3 sequence: CASSPPGPLTIQPQHF. CDR3 DNA: TGTGCCAGCAGCCCTCCGGGACCCCTAACTATACAGCCCCAGCATTTT.

The V and J genes are TRBV6-5 and TRBJ2-5; 12 bases map to TRBD2. The trim removed 4 bases at V and 0 bases at J, leaving 9 bases unmatched. The CDR3 runs to 18 residues. Germline V CDR1 and CDR2: MNHEY, SVGAGI. DNA for the CDR3: TGTGCCAGCAGTTTTTACCCGGGACTAGCGGGTTACCAAGAGACCCAGTACTTC. It yields the protein CASSFYPGLAGYQETQYF.

V and J are TRBV11-1 and TRBJ1-1; the D is unclear. The CDR3 loop spans 17 amino acids. With 1 base removed from V and 2 bases from J, the gap between germline ends came to 17 bases. Looked up from germline, CDR1 is SGHAT and CDR2 is FQDESV (reference sequence). CDR3 bases: TGTGCCAGCAGCTTAGTCTCGGCGGCGGACCAAAACACTGAAGCTTTCTTT. Protein sequence: CASSLVSAADQNTEAFF.

This clonotype has at least ten counts. The rearrangement links TRBV2 to TRBJ2-1; D remains ambiguous. Germline CDR1 reads SNHLY; CDR2 reads FYNNEI. The length of the CDR3 is 13 residues. Trimming removed 5 bases at V and 4 bases at J, with 9 bases between. This CDR3 reads CASSSSEYNEQFF. As DNA, the CDR3 is TGTGCCAGCAGTAGTTCCGAATACAATGAGCAGTTCTTC.

This clonotype came up a few times. This sequence joins TRBV9 and TRBJ2-7; 10 bases line up with TRBD2. This CDR3 contains 14 residues. Germline CDR1 and CDR2: SGDLS and YYNGEE. V shed 4 bases and J 5 bases; nucleotides not matched to a gene: 6. CDR3 bases: TGTGCCAGCAGCTCCTCCGGGACTAGCGACGAGCAGTACTTC. It translates to CASSSSGTSDEQYF.

Only a few counts were recorded for this clonotype. The chain combines TRBV20-1 with TRBJ1-2; TRBD1 matches at 8 bases. V trimming: 0 bases; J trimming: 2 bases; junction bases outside the gene matches: 11. CDR1 and CDR2 from the germline V gene are DFQATT and SNEGSKA (reference sequence). This CDR3 contains 17 residues. As DNA, the CDR3 is TGCAGTGCTAGAGATACGGGCCAGGGGGCCGGGAACTATGGCTACACCTTC. Translation gives CSARDTGQGAGNYGYTF.

The chain combines TRBV6-7 with TRBJ2-7; D gene unclear. TRBV6-7 falls under the ORF class, with uncertain function. The CDR3 extends over 16 amino acids. V lost 2 bases to trimming and J lost 3 bases, with 17 bases between them. CDR3 coding DNA: TGTGCCAGCAGTTACCCCGGAAGGCAGGCGGTCTACGAGCAGTACTTC. Protein: CASSYPGRQAVYEQYF.

This clonotype was picked up a small number of times. V gene TRBV5-1 combines with J gene TRBJ2-7; 11 bases map to TRBD1. Germline CDR1 is SGHRS and CDR2 is YFSETQ. The CDR3 covers 14 residues. The V gene end was trimmed by 4 bases and the J gene end by 2 bases; junction bases not matched to a gene: 2. CDR3 amino acids: CASSTGQGAYEQYF. The CDR3, as DNA: TGCGCCAGCAGCACGGGACAGGGGGCCTACGAGCAGTACTTC.

This clonotype was seen more than once but under ten times. For the CDR3, the DNA is TGCAGTGCTAGAGGGTTGGAGGGCGTGACCCAGTACTTC. Residues: CSARGLEGVTQYF. The rearrangement joins TRBV20-1 to TRBJ2-5; D possibly corresponds to TRBD2 (6 bases). The CDR3 contains 13 residues. The germline V gene has CDR1 DFQATT and CDR2 SNEGSKA (reference sequence). V was trimmed by 1 base and J by 7 bases, leaving 13 bases between them.

At least ten counts were recorded for this clonotype. This chain joins TRBV6-2 or TRBV6-3 and TRBJ2-3, with 7 bases matching TRBD2. V shed 6 bases, J shed 2 bases, and the junction held 11 bases outside the gene matches. The length of the CDR3 is 16 residues. The germline gives CDR1 MNHEY, CDR2 SVGEGT. The CDR3 loop reads CASSTWGAGNTDTQYF. CDR3 DNA sequence: TGTGCCAGCAGCACCTGGGGAGCGGGGAACACAGATACGCAGTATTTT.

This chain uses TRBV7-9 with TRBJ2-1; 8 bases are a match to TRBD2. This CDR3 region has 15 residues. Looked up from germline, CDR1 is SEHNR and CDR2 is FQNEAQ (reference sequence). The V and J ends lost 1 base and 4 bases, in that order; junction bases with no gene match: 3. The CDR3 DNA reads TGTGCCAGCAGCTTAGTTACTAGCGGATACAATGAGCAGTTCTTC. As protein: CASSLVTSGYNEQFF.

The chain has TRBV7-8 and TRBJ1-5, with D tentatively TRBD1 (5 bases). CDR3 length: 15 residues. Germline assignment: CDR1 SGHVS and CDR2 FQNEAQ. Trimming removed 1 base from V and 1 base from J, with 8 bases in between. The CDR3 DNA is TGTGCCAGCAGCTTAGAGGGGAAGAGCAATCAGCCCCAGCATTTT. Translated, it gives CASSLEGKSNQPQHF.

The table lists this clonotype with a few counts. This chain connects TRBV11-3 to TRBJ2-1, with TRBD2 matching 7 bases. The germline V gene has CDR1 SGHNT and CDR2 YENEEA. With 1 base clipped from V and 4 bases from J, the junction kept 7 bases outside the gene matches. The CDR3 runs to 16 residues. In DNA form, the CDR3 reads TGTGCCAGCAGCTTAGCGGGAGGTCTTCTTTACAATGAGCAGTTCTTC. Translating it yields CASSLAGGLLYNEQFF.

V and J are TRBV5-1 and TRBJ1-5, with D possibly matching TRBD1 (5 bases). Germline V gene sequence: CDR1 SGHRS, CDR2 YFSETQ. The V end lost 0 bases, the J end lost 4 bases, and 11 bases lay between the germline ends. The CDR3 is 15 amino acids. The CDR3 nucleotides read TGCGCCAGCAGCTTGGAAGGGGCTTATAATCAGCCCCAGCATTTT. Amino acids: CASSLEGAYNQPQHF. Using reference TRBV5-1 and TRBJ1-5 for the parts outside the CDR3, the full variable domain is KAGVTQTPRYLIKTRGQQVTLSCSPISGHRSVSWYQQTPGQGLQFLFEYFSETQRNKGNFPGRFSGRQFSNSRSEMNVSTLELGDSALYLCASSLEGAYNQPQHFGDGTRLSIL.